This section outlines one T cell receptor (beta chain) sequence together with its context. Its antigen is unknown. No qualities accompany the bases; no much larger clone lies one base away. In the germline V gene, CDR1 corresponds to MGHRA and CDR2 to YSYEKL. The CDR3 sequence holds 14 residues, the cysteine and phenylalanine included. Just CDR3 DNA is preserved here, 42 bases in frame from base 1. The germline ends are 7 bases apart after V is trimmed by 3 bases and J by 0 bases. The data stem from a study of OX40 agonist ivuxolimab in advanced cancers. The study in broad terms: The costimulatory receptor OX40 (CD134) was targeted by ivuxolimab, a fully human IgG2 agonistic monoclonal antibody. Among the roughly 50 dose-escalation patients, around 19 had hepatocellular carcinoma, approximately 15 melanoma, 9 renal cell carcinoma and 9 head and neck cancer. In the dose-escalation cohort, around four fifths of patients were male, and the mean age was approximately 60 years, with a range of roughly 20 to 85. Intravenous ivuxolimab was administered to patients every 2 weeks at six dose levels: 0.01, 0.1, 0.3, 1.5, 3 and 10 mg/kg. The monotherapy dose-escalation portion (N ≈ 55 patients) of the phase I ivuxolimab trial is reported in the paper. Patients were allowed to have had prior anti-PD-1, anti-PD-L1 or anti-CTLA-4 therapy, and less than 45% of the dose-escalation patients had previously received checkpoint inhibitors. Three dose-escalation patients achieved partial responses, one with hepatocellular carcinoma and two with cutaneous melanoma. The purpose of peripheral TCRbeta sequencing was to test whether ivuxolimab changed TCR sequence diversity and led to clonal T-cell expansion.

To sequence the TCRbeta CDR3 region, genomic DNA was isolated from the sorted cells. TCRbeta CDR3 regions were sequenced using the immunoSEQ Assay. This is the immuneACCESS table as TCRdb keeps it, with only in-frame sequences that have V and J called. A part of the clones is gone; compared with another copy, unresolved V genes explain less than half, and the rest is unexplained. This sample holds 95,000 to 100,000 clones; less than 95% were observed only once. The ten largest make up around 1.6% of the sample. The trial excluded patients who had a history of autoimmune disease or were on systemic immunosuppression. Peripheral blood for TCR sequencing was drawn from every dose cohort at baseline, at cycle 4 day 1 and at cycle 7 day 1. Samples came from an open-label, multicenter, first-in-human phase I dose-escalation trial of ivuxolimab. Adults with locally advanced or metastatic melanoma, renal cell, hepatocellular, or head and neck squamous cell carcinoma were enrolled in the trial. Before TCR sequencing, CD4+ T cells and CD8+ T cells were sorted from peripheral blood as separate populations.

Results and caveats for the whole study, not just this receptor: Antigen specificity was not determined for the clonally expanded peripheral T cells. At doses of 0.1 to 3.0 mg/kg, clonal expansion of both CD4+ and CD8+ T cells in blood was seen between baseline and week 6. Low levels of normalized T-cell clonal expansion were also seen in some patients who did not respond. After ivuxolimab, expanded clones were on average more numerous among CD8+ T cells than among CD4+ T cells. In the 0.1-3.0 mg/kg groups, partial responders had among the lowest normalized peripheral clonal expansion, particularly in CD8+ T cells.

The input for sequencing was CD4+ or CD8+ T cells sorted from blood, taken in a trial of the OX40 agonist ivuxolimab. The clonotype comes from an adult with an advanced solid tumor such as melanoma, head and neck, liver or kidney cancer. Recombination connected TRBV4-1 to TRBJ2-3; no confident D gene assignment can be made. CDR3 loop: CASSQTASTDTQYF. The DNA sequence reads TGCGCCAGCAGCCAGACTGCCAGCACAGATACGCAGTATTTT.